This T cell receptor beta chain comes out of a study of shared clonotypes between healthy human individuals. Here immunoSEQ multiplex PCR was the method, and the copy in TCRdb shows in-frame clones only, minus some. This repertoire shows 2 million to 2.5 million clones, about 95% found once; its top ten account for 0.85% to 1.3%. Terminally differentiated effector memory CD45RA+ cells were excluded by CCR7 positive selection of CD45RO-negative cells. The donors were adults (healthy and HIV-negative) with no recent acute infections or vaccinations. The donors, all of them Caucasian adults, lived in Nashville, Tennessee. Trimming cost V 2 bases and J 7 bases; bases outside gene matches: 9. Germline V gene lookup returns CDR1 MGHRA and CDR2 YSYEKL. The CDR3 is 17 amino acids.

The clonotype comes from a man between 18 and 29 years old in good health. This rearrangement joins TRBV4-1 to TRBJ1-6; 9 nucleotides match TRBD1. Sequenced input: naive CD8+ T cells sorted from blood. CDR3 residues: CASSQSPFGQGNSPLHF. DNA of the CDR3: TGCGCCAGCAGCCAATCCCCGTTTGGACAGGGGAATTCACCCCTCCACTTT.